What follows are 18 T cell receptor beta chains derived from one specimen sequenced in a study of T cell changes during pregnancy in multiple sclerosis. Method: immunoSEQ multiplex PCR; TCRdb's copy keeps in-frame clones and lacks some. The sample yields around 47,000 clones, around 96% seen once. Material: peripheral blood, obtained in the second trimester of pregnancy. The receptors stem from a female donor with multiple sclerosis, enrolled in a pregnancy study.

V gene TRBV7-9 combines with J gene TRBJ2-6, with TRBD1 matching 9 bases. The CDR3 has 19 amino acids. Unmatched junction bases numbered 7, after V lost 0 bases and J lost 1 base. Germline CDR1 reads SEHNR; CDR2 reads FQNEAQ (reference sequence). The CDR3 is CASSLAGGQGMSGANVLTF. The CDR3 DNA sequence: TGTGCCAGCAGCTTAGCGGGGGGACAGGGAATGTCTGGGGCCAACGTCCTGACTTTC.

The chain carries TRBV5-4 and TRBJ2-7, with D uncertain. The CDR3 extends over 13 amino acids. Germline assignment: CDR1 SGHNT and CDR2 YYREEE (reference sequence). V was pared by 2 bases and J by 2 bases, with 8 bases between. The CDR3 reads CASSLNRAYEQYF. The CDR3 coding sequence is TGTGCCAGCAGCTTAAACAGAGCCTACGAGCAGTACTTC.

This chain uses TRBV2 with TRBJ2-5; the match to TRBD2 covers 10 bases. V was pared by 4 bases and J by 1 base, with 9 bases of the junction left unmatched. This CDR3 has 17 residues. Per germline, CDR1 SNHLY and CDR2 FYNNEI. CDR3 coding DNA: TGTGCCAGCAGTGGCCAAGGGACTAGCGTATCCCAAGAGACCCAGTACTTC. It yields the protein CASSGQGTSVSQETQYF.

V and J are TRBV19 and TRBJ2-2, with TRBD1 matching over 7 bases. The ends lost 6 bases at V and 6 bases at J; junction bases unmatched: 13. Looked up from germline, CDR1 is LNHDA and CDR2 is SQIVND (reference sequence). The CDR3 contains 16 residues. The CDR3 DNA reads TGTGCCAGTAGATCCTCAGGGGGACCCAACCCCGGGGAGCTGTTTTTT. Translating gives CASRSSGGPNPGELFF.

CDR3 sequence: CASSLARERYNEQFF. In nucleotides, the CDR3 is TGTGCCAGCAGCCTTGCTCGGGAGAGATACAATGAGCAGTTCTTC. The gene calls are TRBV7-3 and TRBJ2-1, with a possible D match to TRBD2 (6 bases). V lost 5 bases to trimming and J lost 4 bases, with 15 bases between them. CDR3 length: 15 residues. CDR1 and CDR2 (germline): SGHTA, FQGTGA.

This clone was seen only once. The CDR3 sequence is CASSYSAGREQYF. The CDR3 nucleotides are TGTGCCAGCAGTTACTCGGCGGGGCGGGAGCAGTACTTC. This chain joins TRBV6-5 and TRBJ2-7, with a weak D call TRBD2 (6 bases). The CDR3 covers 13 residues. The germline V and J ends were trimmed by 0 bases and 7 bases, with 10 bases remaining between them. Germline CDR1 and CDR2: MNHEY and SVGAGI.

This clone was found once. The chain joins TRBV6-1 to TRBJ2-5; perhaps TRBD2 as D (6 bases). Germline values: CDR1 MNHNS, CDR2 SASEGT. CDR3 length equals 15 residues. V was cut by 6 bases and J by 2 bases, with 16 bases left in between. DNA of the CDR3: TGTGCCAGCAGGGGGGGAGACCTAGTTCAAGAGACCCAGTACTTC. It specifies CASRGGDLVQETQYF.

The chain uses TRBV9 and TRBJ2-1; TRBD2 aligns across 9 bases. V was clipped by 0 bases and J by 9 bases; unmatched bases: 10. Germline CDR1 is SGDLS and CDR2 is YYNGEE. The CDR3 extends over 16 amino acids. The CDR3 coding sequence is TGTGCCAGCAGCGTAGCTGGGGTAGCGGGAGCCCTTGAGCAGTTCTTC. Residues: CASSVAGVAGALEQFF.

This chain uses TRBV30 with TRBJ1-4; 8 bases line up with TRBD1. V shed 0 bases and J 8 bases; nucleotides not matched to a gene: 14. Germline V gene data show CDR1 as GTSNPN and CDR2 as SVGIG (reference sequence). The CDR3 is 17 residues long. This chain's CDR3 is CAWSVRTGPRLLEKLFF. In nucleotides, the CDR3 is TGTGCCTGGAGTGTACGGACAGGGCCCAGGTTACTCGAAAAACTGTTTTTT.

This clone showed up just once. The V and J genes are TRBV2 and TRBJ2-3; TRBD2 matches at 9 bases. Germline trimming cut 10 bases from V and 4 bases from J; bases unmatched to any gene: 9. The CDR3 is 14 amino acids. CDR1 SNHLY and CDR2 FYNNEI come from the germline V gene. The CDR3: CATYGGGAPDTQYF. The CDR3, as DNA: TGTGCCACCTATGGCGGGGGGGCACCAGATACGCAGTATTTT.

This chain uses TRBV7-6 with TRBJ1-4, with D maybe TRBD1 (5 bases). The CDR3 has 14 amino acids. The ends were cut back, 6 bases at V and 1 base at J, with 9 bases in the middle. Germline assignment: CDR1 SGHVS and CDR2 FNYEAQ. The CDR3 loop is CASRPGLTNEKLFF. In DNA form, the CDR3 reads TGTGCCAGCAGACCGGGACTAACTAATGAAAAACTGTTTTTT.

The V call is TRBV9, the J call TRBJ1-2, with 7 bases identical to TRBD1. Trimming took 0 bases from V and 4 from J; bases not matched to a gene: 6. Germline-derived CDR1 and CDR2 are SGDLS and YYNGEE. The CDR3 totals 15 residues. In DNA form, the CDR3 reads TGTGCCAGCAGCGTAGAGGGGGCTGGGGGCTATGGCTACACCTTC. It codes for CASSVEGAGGYGYTF.

The chain joins TRBV4-3 to TRBJ2-7, with 11 nucleotides matching TRBD1. Germline V gene data show CDR1 as LGHNA and CDR2 as YSLEER. The CDR3 covers 14 residues. V dropped 6 bases and J dropped 7; count of bases not matched to a gene: 8. CDR3 amino acids: CASSHGQGAREQYF. In DNA form, the CDR3 reads TGCGCCAGCAGTCATGGACAGGGGGCGAGAGAGCAGTACTTC.

J is TRBJ1-6 and V is TRBV11-2, with 9 positions matching TRBD1. The CDR3 consists of 17 residues. After removal of 5 bases from V and 2 bases from J, the junction contained 7 bases not matched to a gene. Germline V gives CDR1 SGHAT, CDR2 FQNNGV. The CDR3 loop is CASSRDRGSTYNSPLHF. The CDR3 DNA is TGTGCCAGCAGCCGAGACAGGGGGAGCACCTATAATTCACCCCTCCACTTT.

The V and J genes are TRBV7-2 and TRBJ2-7, with 10 bases matching TRBD1. This CDR3 contains 14 residues. CDR1 and CDR2 (germline): SGHTA, FQGNSA. V lost 4 bases and J lost 7; bases outside the gene matches: 7. This CDR3 is CASSSRDRGREQYF. The CDR3 bases are TGTGCCAGCAGCTCCCGGGACAGGGGAAGGGAGCAGTACTTC.

The gene calls are TRBV7-2 and TRBJ2-7, with 7 bases that match TRBD2. The CDR3 is 12 residues long. Germline V CDR1 and CDR2: SGHTA, FQGNSA. Trimming removed 1 base from V and 9 bases from J; junction bases left unmatched: 3. This chain's CDR3 is CASSLGAGVQYF. The CDR3 DNA reads as TGTGCCAGCAGCTTAGGCGCGGGGGTGCAGTACTTC.

This chain uses TRBV30 with TRBJ2-3; 9 nucleotides line up with TRBD2. The J segment lost 6 bases and the V segment lost 1 base, leaving 5 bases of the junction unmatched. This CDR3 has 14 amino acids. The germline V gene encodes CDR1 GTSNPN and CDR2 SVGIG (reference sequence). DNA for the CDR3: TGTGCCTGGAGTGGAGGACTAGCGCCCGATACGCAGTATTTT. Amino acid sequence: CAWSGGLAPDTQYF.

This chain links TRBV5-4 with TRBJ2-7, with D maybe TRBD1 (6 bases). Germline CDR1 is SGHNT and CDR2 is YYREEE (reference sequence). This CDR3 has 12 amino acids. CDR3 region: CALGAGPYEQYF. The DNA for the CDR3 is TGTGCGCTGGGGGCAGGGCCCTACGAGCAGTACTTC.